This T cell receptor (beta chain) comes out of a study of control samples from healthy donors and cancer patients. The assay was immunoSEQ multiplex PCR, and TCRdb's table has in-frame clones only and misses some. Of around 150,000 clones in the sample, 89% were seen once. The V gene's germline CDR1 is LGHDT and CDR2 YNNKEL (reference sequence). The CDR3 contains 18 residues. Germline trimming cut 0 bases from V and 6 bases from J; bases unmatched to any gene: 11. The V gene is TRBV3-1 (or the pseudogene TRBV3-2), the J gene TRBJ2-1; 10 bases align to TRBD1. This receptor was taken from a man aged 30-40 years in good health. The sample comprised blood. The chain's CDR3 is CASSQDTLTGGFFNEQFF. CDR3 nucleotides: TGTGCCAGCAGCCAAGATACACTGACAGGGGGCTTTTTCAATGAGCAGTTCTTC.